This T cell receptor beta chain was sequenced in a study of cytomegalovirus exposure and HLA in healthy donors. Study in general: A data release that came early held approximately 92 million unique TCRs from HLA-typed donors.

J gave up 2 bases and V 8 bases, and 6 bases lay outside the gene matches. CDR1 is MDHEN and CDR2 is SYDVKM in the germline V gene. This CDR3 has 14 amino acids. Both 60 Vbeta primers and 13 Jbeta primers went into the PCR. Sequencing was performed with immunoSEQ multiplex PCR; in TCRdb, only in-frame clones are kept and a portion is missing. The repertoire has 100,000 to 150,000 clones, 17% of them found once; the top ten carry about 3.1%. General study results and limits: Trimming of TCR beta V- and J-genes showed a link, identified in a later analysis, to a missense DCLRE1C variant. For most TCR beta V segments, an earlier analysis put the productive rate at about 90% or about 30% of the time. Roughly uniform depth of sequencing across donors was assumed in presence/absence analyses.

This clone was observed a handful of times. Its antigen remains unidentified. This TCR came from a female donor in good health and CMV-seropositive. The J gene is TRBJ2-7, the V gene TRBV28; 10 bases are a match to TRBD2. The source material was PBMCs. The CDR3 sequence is CASGGLAVTYEQYF. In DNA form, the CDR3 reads TGTGCCAGCGGAGGACTAGCGGTAACCTACGAGCAGTACTTC.